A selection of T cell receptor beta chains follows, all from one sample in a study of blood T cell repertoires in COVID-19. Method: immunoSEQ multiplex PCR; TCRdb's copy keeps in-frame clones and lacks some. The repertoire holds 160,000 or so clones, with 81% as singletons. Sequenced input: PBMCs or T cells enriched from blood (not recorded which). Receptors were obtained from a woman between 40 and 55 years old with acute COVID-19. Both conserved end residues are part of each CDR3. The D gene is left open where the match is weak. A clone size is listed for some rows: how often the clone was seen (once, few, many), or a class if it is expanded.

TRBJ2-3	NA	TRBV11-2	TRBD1	TGTGCCAGCAGCAAGACAGGGGGCCCCGATACGCAGTATTTT	CASSKTGGPDTQYF
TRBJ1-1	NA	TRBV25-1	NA	TGTGCCAGCAGGTATGGGGGGGGACAGAACACTGAAGCTTTCTTT	CASRYGGGQNTEAFF
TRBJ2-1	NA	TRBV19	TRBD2	TGTGCCAGTAGTTCCCCCGGGACTAGCGGCTACAATGAGCAGTTCTTC	CASSSPGTSGYNEQFF
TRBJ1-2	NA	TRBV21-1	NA	TGTGCCAGCAGCAGCTGCCACTTAGGGACAGGAGCTAACTATGGCTACACCTTC	CASSSCHLGTGANYGYTF
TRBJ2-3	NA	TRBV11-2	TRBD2	TGTGCCAGCAGCTATCGGGGGGCTAGCGGGAACCCAGATACGCAGTATTTT	CASSYRGASGNPDTQYF
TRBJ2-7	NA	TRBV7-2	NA	TGTGCCAGCAGCCACCCACGATACAGACGGAAGTACTTC	CASSHPRYRRKYF
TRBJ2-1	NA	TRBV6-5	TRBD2	TGTGCCACCAAGGGACTAGCGGGAACCTACAATGAGCAGTTCTTC	CATKGLAGTYNEQFF
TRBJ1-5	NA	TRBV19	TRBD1	TGTGCCAGTAGAGCTAGGACAGGGACGACTACTGGCAATCAGCCCCAGCATTTT	CASRARTGTTTGNQPQHF
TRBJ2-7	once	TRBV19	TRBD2	TGTGCCAGTAGGGCACAGCGGGGGGCTTACGAGCAGTACTTC	CASRAQRGAYEQYF
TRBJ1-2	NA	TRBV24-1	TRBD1	TGTGCCACCAGTGACGAGACAGGGGCGAACGGCTACACCTTC	CATSDETGANGYTF
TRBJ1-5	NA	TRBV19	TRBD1	TGTGCCAGTACCCCGAAGGGACAGGAATTATTCTATAGCAATCAGCCCCAGCATTTT	CASTPKGQELFYSNQPQHF
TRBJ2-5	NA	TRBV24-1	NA	TGTGCCACCAGTGCTCCCCAAGAGACCCAGTACTTC	CATSAPQETQYF
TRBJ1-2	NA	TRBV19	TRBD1	TGTGCCAGTAGTATAGAGGCCCTGGAGAGGACGTCTGGACAGGGGGCGAATGGCTACACCTTC	CASSIEALERTSGQGANGYTF
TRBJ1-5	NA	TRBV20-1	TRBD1	TGCAGTGCTATTGGACAGGGCCAGCATTTT	CSAIGQGQHF
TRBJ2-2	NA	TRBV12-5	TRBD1	TGTGCTAGTGGTTTGGATCTGACAGGGGGCACCGGGGAGCTGTTTTTT	CASGLDLTGGTGELFF
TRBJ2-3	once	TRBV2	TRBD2	TGTGCCAGCAGTGAACTAGCGGGAGCGGTAGATACGCAGTATTTT	CASSELAGAVDTQYF
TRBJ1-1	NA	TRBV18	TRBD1	TGTGCCAGCTCGTCCTGGGACAGTGGGGAAGCTTTCTTT	CASSSWDSGEAFF
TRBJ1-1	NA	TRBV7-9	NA	TGTGCCAGCAGGCACTACAGGGATTTTGCTGAAGCTTTCTTT	CASRHYRDFAEAFF
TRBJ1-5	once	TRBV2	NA	TGTGCCAGCGTAGCTTCGGAAAATCAGCCCCAGCATTTT	CASVASENQPQHF
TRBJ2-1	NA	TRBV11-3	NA	TGTGCCAGCAGTTCGGGAAGTCGCTACAATGAGCAGTTCTTC	CASSSGSRYNEQFF
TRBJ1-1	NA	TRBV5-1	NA	TGCGCCAGCAGCTTCCGGGGAAGCGGCACTGAAGCTTTCTTT	CASSFRGSGTEAFF
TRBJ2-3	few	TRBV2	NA	TGTGCCAGCAACAGGGCTTTAGCGGGAGATACGCAGTATTTT	CASNRALAGDTQYF
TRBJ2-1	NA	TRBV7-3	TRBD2	TGTGCCAGCAGCGCCACTAGCGGGTTTCTCAATGAGCAGTTCTTC	CASSATSGFLNEQFF
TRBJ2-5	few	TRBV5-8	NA	TGTGCCAGCAGCCGGTGGGGCAGGGAAGAGACCCAGTACTTC	CASSRWGREETQYF
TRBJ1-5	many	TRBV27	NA	TGTGCCAGCAGTCCACAGGGTGGAGGTCAGCCCCAGCATTTT	CASSPQGGGQPQHF
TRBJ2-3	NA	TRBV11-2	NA	TGTGCCAGCAGCTTGGGTGGCGAGCGTACGCAGTATTTT	CASSLGGERTQYF
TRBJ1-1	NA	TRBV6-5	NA	TGTGCCAGCAGTTACTCGGGTGGGGACACAGACACTGAAGCTTTCTTT	CASSYSGGDTDTEAFF
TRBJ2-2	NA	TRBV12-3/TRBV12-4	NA	TGTGCCAGCAGTCTCAACGTAGCCGGGGAGCTGTTTTTT	CASSLNVAGELFF
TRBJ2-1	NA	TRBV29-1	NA	TGCAGCGTTACAGACCATCTCTCTATGAATGAGCAGTTCTTC	CSVTDHLSMNEQFF
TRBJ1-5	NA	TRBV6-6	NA	TGTGCCAGCAGCTCCCGGGAGATCCAGCCCCAGCATTTT	CASSSREIQPQHF
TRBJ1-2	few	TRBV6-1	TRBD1	TGTGCCAGCAGTGAAACAGGGGACTATGGCTACACCTTC	CASSETGDYGYTF
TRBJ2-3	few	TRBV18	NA	TGTGCCAGCTCACCCTCTAAGGGGGATACGCAGTATTTT	CASSPSKGDTQYF
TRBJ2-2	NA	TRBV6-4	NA	TGTGCCAGCAGTGACTCGCTCAGGGAGAACACCGGGGAGCTGTTTTTT	CASSDSLRENTGELFF